Each of the 11 T cell receptor beta chains below was sequenced from the same sample in a study of long-term antiretroviral therapy in people with HIV. At the survey level, the v3.0 immunoSEQ assay was run. Sequenced by immunoSEQ multiplex PCR; TCRdb stores in-frame clones only, minus some. Among roughly 16,000 clones listed, around 79% were seen once. The sequencing used unsorted PBMCs, collected 2.3 years after starting antiretroviral therapy. These receptors all come from a woman between 35 and 50 years old with HIV.

The chain links TRBV13 to TRBJ1-1; D might be TRBD1 (5 bases). The germline V gene has CDR1 PRHDT and CDR2 FYEKMQ (reference sequence). There are 14 residues in the CDR3. V was pared by 2 bases and J by 0 bases, with 7 bases between. The CDR3 protein is CASSLRGLNTEAFF. CDR3 DNA: TGTGCCAGCAGCTTACGGGGCCTGAACACTGAAGCTTTCTTT.

The table lists this clone with a few counts. V and J are TRBV6-1 and TRBJ1-5; a possible D gene is TRBD1 (5 bases). The CDR3 totals 16 residues. V was clipped by 2 bases and J by 0 bases, with 11 bases between them. The germline CDR1 and CDR2 sequences are MNHNS and SASEGT. CDR3 in DNA: TGTGCCAGCAGTGAATTCGGGGGATATAGCAATCAGCCCCAGCATTTT. Translating it yields CASSEFGGYSNQPQHF.

The CDR3 bases are TGTGCCATCAGCCTCCCGGGACAGGGGTACAATGAGCAGTTCTTC. It yields the protein CAISLPGQGYNEQFF. V and J are TRBV10-3 and TRBJ2-1; 10 bases line up with TRBD1. Germline CDR1 ENHRY, CDR2 SYGVKD. This CDR3 has 15 residues. Germline trimming cut 6 bases from V and 4 bases from J; bases unmatched to any gene: 6.

This clone turned up a few times. This sequence joins TRBV27 and TRBJ2-7, with no clear D. In germline, CDR1 is MNHEY, CDR2 SMNVEV (reference sequence). This CDR3 spans 14 amino acids. The V gene lost 3 bases and the J gene lost 3 bases, with 12 bases spanning the gap. CDR3 nucleotide sequence: TGTGCCAGCAGTTTGACAACCAGTGGCTACGAGCAGTACTTC. It translates to CASSLTTSGYEQYF.

The chain is built from TRBV11-2 and TRBJ1-6; D ambiguous. The CDR3 sequence is 16 residues long. V lost 2 bases, J lost 6 bases, and 14 bases lay in between. Per the germline V gene, CDR1 is SGHAT and CDR2 is FQNNGV. The CDR3 nucleotides read TGTGCCAGCAGCTTATTATTGCGGGTTTTTAATTCACCCCTCCACTTT. Protein product: CASSLLLRVFNSPLHF.

The chain carries TRBV13 and TRBJ2-2; 7 nucleotides line up with TRBD2. CDR3 length equals 14 residues. Unmatched junction bases numbered 6, after V lost 3 bases and J lost 8 bases. Germline V lookup: CDR1 PRHDT, CDR2 FYEKMQ (reference sequence). The CDR3 DNA is TGTGCCAGCAGCTTTCAGGCGGGAGAGGGGGAGCTGTTTTTT. This codes for CASSFQAGEGELFF.

The chain is built from TRBV29-1 and TRBJ1-2; 10 bases fit TRBD1. This CDR3 comprises 13 residues. Germline V lookup: CDR1 SQVTM, CDR2 ANQGSEA. V gave up 4 bases and J gave up 7 bases; unmatched junction bases: 6. The CDR3 sequence: CSVAIGQGGGYTF. CDR3 nucleotide sequence: TGCAGCGTTGCAATCGGACAGGGGGGTGGCTACACCTTC.

The CDR3 sequence is CASSFSQGRTDTQYF. CDR3 in DNA: TGTGCCAGCAGCTTTTCCCAGGGGCGCACAGATACGCAGTATTTT. V usage is TRBV11-2 and J usage is TRBJ2-3; tentative D call: TRBD1 (6 bases). CDR3 length: 15 amino acids. Deletions cut 3 bases from V and 1 base from J, with 11 bases between. Per germline, CDR1 SGHAT and CDR2 FQNNGV.

The rearrangement uses TRBV19 and TRBJ1-2; 8 bases agree with TRBD1. Germline values: CDR1 LNHDA, CDR2 SQIVND (reference sequence). J was trimmed by 4 bases and V by 1 base; bases with no gene match: 11. The CDR3 loop spans 17 amino acids. The CDR3 DNA sequence: TGTGCCAGTAGTATAGGGGACGCGGGACAGGACCCCTATGGCTACACCTTC. It codes for CASSIGDAGQDPYGYTF.

The chain links TRBV27 to TRBJ2-7; TRBD1 matches 9 bases. The CDR3 contains 12 residues. Germline V gene lookup returns CDR1 MNHEY and CDR2 SMNVEV (reference sequence). V lost 8 bases and J lost 3; bases outside the gene matches: 2. CDR3 sequence reads: CASGTGIYEQYF. In DNA form, the CDR3 reads TGTGCCAGCGGGACAGGGATCTACGAGCAGTACTTC.

CDR3 bases: TGTGCCAGCAGCTTGAGCAGCTACGAGCAGTACTTC. Amino acid sequence: CASSLSSYEQYF. The chain has TRBV5-6 and TRBJ2-7; D not certain. The CDR3 totals 12 residues. V lost 1 base and J lost 3, with 5 bases in between. Germline V gives CDR1 SGHDT, CDR2 YYEEEE.